The clone carrying this T cell receptor (beta chain) was counted between two and nine times. These data come from a study of patients and donors after allogeneic stem cell transplantation. TCRdb redid the calling of the RT-PCR reads with MiXCR, one entry per CDR3 protein. The sample shows under 200,000 distinct CDR3 sequences, around 28% of them seen only once. The germline V and J ends were trimmed by 9 bases and 0 bases, with 17 bases remaining between them. CDR1 and CDR2 (germline): KGHDR, SFDVKD. This CDR3 has 16 amino acids. The chain links TRBV24-1 to TRBJ2-1; D call uncertain. Sequenced sample: blood, either unsorted or a sorted T cell fraction (not recorded which). This TCR derives from a human donor who was either an allogeneic HSCT recipient or a stem cell or donor lymphocyte infusion donor (not recorded which). It is not recorded whose cells these are; they may come from a transplant donor. CDR3 in DNA: TGTGCCACCCACCCCCGGGTCCTTATCTCCTACAATGAGCAGTTCTTC. It yields the protein CATHPRVLISYNEQFF.